This TCR beta chain was recorded in a study of OX40 agonist ivuxolimab in advanced cancers. Sequenced by immunoSEQ multiplex PCR; TCRdb stores in-frame clones only, minus some. The repertoire has under 75,000 clones, around 90% of them found once; the top ten carry roughly 7.5%. The CDR3 has 14 residues. Per germline, CDR1 SGHVS and CDR2 FNYEAQ. Trimming took 4 bases from V and 4 from J, leaving 10 bases between them. On cycle 4 day 1 and cycle 7 day 1, as well as at baseline, blood was sampled. This TCR came from an adult with an advanced solid tumor such as melanoma, head and neck, liver or kidney cancer. The specimen was CD4+ or CD8+ T cells sorted from blood, collected in a trial of the OX40 agonist ivuxolimab. The chain joins TRBV7-6 to TRBJ1-4; D gene unclear. The CDR3 nucleotides read TGTGCCAGCAGCTGGACGGAGAGTAATGAAAAACTGTTTTTT. It translates to CASSWTESNEKLFF.